This T cell receptor (beta chain) originates from a study of blood T cell repertoires in COVID-19. For the study at large: The study drew acute and convalescent COVID-19 samples from the United States, Italy and Spain. Sources were T cells, B-cell-depleted T cells, or PBMCs; the material itself was cDNA or gDNA.

Per the authors' pipeline: Reference gene primer amplification yielded estimated nucleated cell counts. Clones were sequenced by immunoSEQ multiplex PCR, and TCRdb holds only the in-frame ones, with some missing. V and J calls and clone size are copied from that table; D and trimming were computed from the DNA. The sample holds 250,000 to 350,000 clones; roughly 87% are singletons and the top ten take roughly 2%. This sequence was found in a woman in her 50s who had recovered from COVID-19. Sequenced input: peripheral blood.

The CDR3 loop is CASSQGVAGGTDTQYF. The CDR3 DNA is TGCGCCAGCAGCCAAGGGGTGGCGGGAGGCACAGATACGCAGTATTTT. The V call is TRBV4-3, the J call TRBJ2-3; 7 nucleotides agree with TRBD2. J lost 1 base, V lost 1 base, and 5 bases had no gene match. The CDR3 runs to 16 residues. CDR1 is LGHNA and CDR2 is YSLEER in the germline V gene.